These 3 T cell receptor beta chains share one sample of origin, sequenced in a study of T cells after yellow fever vaccination. One entry per CDR3 protein results from TCRdb running MiXCR on the 5' RACE reads. The sample carries some 550,000 distinct CDR3 sequences, less than 20% recorded once. The sample was PBMCs, taken 15 days after the yellow fever booster vaccination. These receptors originate from a man in his thirties or forties who received the YFV17D yellow fever vaccine.

The rearrangement links TRBV7-2 to TRBJ2-5; D possibly corresponds to TRBD1 (5 bases). CDR1 is SGHTA, CDR2 FQGNSA, per germline. This CDR3 has 13 amino acids. V lost 8 bases, J lost 2 bases, and 12 bases lay in between. CDR3 nucleotides: TGTGCCAGCGGGGCGGACCGTCAAGAGACCCAGTACTTC. Translated, it gives CASGADRQETQYF.

The CDR3 protein is CASSQGLHTGELFF. CDR3 in DNA: TGTGCCAGCAGCCAGGGACTTCACACCGGGGAGCTGTTTTTT. The J gene is TRBJ2-2, the V gene TRBV7-8, with D perhaps matching TRBD2 (6 bases). The CDR3 sequence is 14 residues long. Germline V gives CDR1 SGHVS, CDR2 FQNEAQ. Trimming took off 5 bases at V and 3 bases at J, with 10 bases between the two ends. Full variable domain (rest looked up from reference TRBV7-8 and TRBJ2-2): GAGVSQSPRYKVAKRGQDVALRCDPISGHVSLFWYQQALGQGPEFLTYFQNEAQLDKSGLPSDRFFAERPEGSVSTLKIQRTQQEDSAVYLCASSQGLHTGELFFGEGSRLTVL.

This clonotype was counted ten times or more. This sequence joins TRBV18 and TRBJ2-7; tentative D call: TRBD2 (5 bases). Trimming took 0 bases from V and 5 from J, leaving 11 bases between them. This CDR3 has 14 residues. Germline-derived CDR1 and CDR2 are KGHSH and LQKENI. The CDR3 DNA reads TGTGCCAGCTCACCACCGGCTGCCGGGGACGAGCAGTACTTC. The encoded protein is CASSPPAAGDEQYF.